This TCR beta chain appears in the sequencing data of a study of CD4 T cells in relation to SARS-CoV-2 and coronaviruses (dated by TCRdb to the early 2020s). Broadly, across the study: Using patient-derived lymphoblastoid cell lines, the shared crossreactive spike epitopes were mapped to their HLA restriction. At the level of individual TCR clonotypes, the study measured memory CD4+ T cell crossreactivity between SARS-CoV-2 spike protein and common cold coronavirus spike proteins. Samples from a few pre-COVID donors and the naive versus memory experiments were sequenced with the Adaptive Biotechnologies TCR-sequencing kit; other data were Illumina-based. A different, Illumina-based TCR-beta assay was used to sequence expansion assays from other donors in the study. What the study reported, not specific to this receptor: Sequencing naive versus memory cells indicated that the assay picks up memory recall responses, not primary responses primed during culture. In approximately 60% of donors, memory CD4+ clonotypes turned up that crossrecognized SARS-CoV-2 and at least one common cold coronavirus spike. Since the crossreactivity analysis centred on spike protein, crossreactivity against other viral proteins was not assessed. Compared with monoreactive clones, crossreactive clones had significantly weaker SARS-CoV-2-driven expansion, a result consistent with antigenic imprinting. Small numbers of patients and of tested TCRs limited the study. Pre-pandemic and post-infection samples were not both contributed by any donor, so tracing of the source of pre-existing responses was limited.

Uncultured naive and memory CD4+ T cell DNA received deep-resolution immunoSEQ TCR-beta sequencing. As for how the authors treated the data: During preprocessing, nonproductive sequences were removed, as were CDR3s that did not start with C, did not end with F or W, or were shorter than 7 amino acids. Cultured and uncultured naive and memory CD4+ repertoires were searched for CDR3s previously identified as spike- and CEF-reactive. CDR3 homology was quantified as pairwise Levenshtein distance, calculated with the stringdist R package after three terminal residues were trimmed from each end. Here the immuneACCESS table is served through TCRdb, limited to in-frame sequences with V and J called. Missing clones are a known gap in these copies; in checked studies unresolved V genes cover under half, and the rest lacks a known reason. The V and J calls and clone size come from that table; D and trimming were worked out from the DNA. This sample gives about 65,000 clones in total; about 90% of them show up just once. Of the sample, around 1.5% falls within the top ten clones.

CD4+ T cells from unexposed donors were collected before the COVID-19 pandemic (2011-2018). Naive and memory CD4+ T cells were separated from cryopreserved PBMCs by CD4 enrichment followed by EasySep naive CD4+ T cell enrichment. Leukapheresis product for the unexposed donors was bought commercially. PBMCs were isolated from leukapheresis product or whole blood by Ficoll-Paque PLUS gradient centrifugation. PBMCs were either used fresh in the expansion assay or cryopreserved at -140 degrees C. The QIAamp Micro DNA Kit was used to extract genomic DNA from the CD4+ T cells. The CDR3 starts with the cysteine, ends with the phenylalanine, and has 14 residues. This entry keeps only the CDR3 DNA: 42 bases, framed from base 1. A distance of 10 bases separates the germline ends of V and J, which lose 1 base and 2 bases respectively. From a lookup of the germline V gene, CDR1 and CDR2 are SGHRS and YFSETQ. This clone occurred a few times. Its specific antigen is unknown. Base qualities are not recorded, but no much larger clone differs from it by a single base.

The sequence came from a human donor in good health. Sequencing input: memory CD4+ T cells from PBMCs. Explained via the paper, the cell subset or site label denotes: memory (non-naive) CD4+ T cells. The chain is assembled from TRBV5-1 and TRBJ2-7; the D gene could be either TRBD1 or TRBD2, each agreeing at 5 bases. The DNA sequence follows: TGCGCCAGCAGCTTGCTCGGGGCCACCTACGAGCAGTACTTC. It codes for CASSLLGATYEQYF.